This T cell receptor beta chain was identified in a study of Ad26.COV2.S vaccination and SARS-CoV-2 variants. This CDR3 is built from 17 residues. Trimming stripped 3 bases from V and 2 bases from J, with 18 bases between. From germline, CDR1 is LGHDT and CDR2 YNNKEL (reference sequence). Treatment in this sample: roughly 18 received Ad26.COV2.S at low or high dose, single or two shots; several received placebo; per-sample allocation not given. It was on day 63 after the first vaccine or placebo injection that samples were taken. TCRdb's table, derived via immunoSEQ multiplex PCR, lists solely in-frame clones and lacks some. Among hundreds of thousands of clones, 89% were seen once, and the ten largest hold over 1.3%.

The TCR originated in a person aged 18-65 years who received the Ad26.COV2.S COVID-19 vaccine or a placebo. The sequences come from peripheral blood, collected in a trial of Ad26.COV2.S vaccine versus placebo. The rearrangement joins TRBV3-1 (or the pseudogene TRBV3-2) to TRBJ2-3; tentative D call: TRBD2 (7 bases). Here the CDR3 DNA reads TGTGCCAGCAGCCATTACACGGGGGGCCTTCACACAGATACGCAGTATTTT. It translates to CASSHYTGGLHTDTQYF.